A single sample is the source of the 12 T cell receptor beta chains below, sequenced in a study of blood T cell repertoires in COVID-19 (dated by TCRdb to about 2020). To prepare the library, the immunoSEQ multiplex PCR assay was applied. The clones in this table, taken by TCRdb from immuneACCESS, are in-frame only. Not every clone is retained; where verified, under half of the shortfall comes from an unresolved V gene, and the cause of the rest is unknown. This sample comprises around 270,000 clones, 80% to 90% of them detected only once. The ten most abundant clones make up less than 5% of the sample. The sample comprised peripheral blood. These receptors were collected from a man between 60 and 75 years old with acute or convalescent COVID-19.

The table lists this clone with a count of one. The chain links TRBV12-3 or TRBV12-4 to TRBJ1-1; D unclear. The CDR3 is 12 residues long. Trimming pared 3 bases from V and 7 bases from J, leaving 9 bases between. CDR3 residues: CASSLFGNEAFF. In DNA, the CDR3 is TGTGCCAGCAGTTTGTTCGGGAATGAAGCTTTCTTT.

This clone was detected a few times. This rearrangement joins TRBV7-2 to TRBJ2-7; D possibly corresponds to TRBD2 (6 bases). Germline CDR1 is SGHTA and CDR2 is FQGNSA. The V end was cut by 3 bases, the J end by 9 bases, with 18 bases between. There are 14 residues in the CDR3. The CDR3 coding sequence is TGTGCCAGCAGCTTGTTCCGGGACTCCACCCGGCAGTACTTC. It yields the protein CASSLFRDSTRQYF.

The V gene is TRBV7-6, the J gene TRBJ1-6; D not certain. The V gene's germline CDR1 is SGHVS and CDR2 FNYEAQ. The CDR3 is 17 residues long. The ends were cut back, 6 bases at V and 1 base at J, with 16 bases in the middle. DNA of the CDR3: TGTGCCAGCAGTTCCATTCGGTCGGGTTCCTATAATTCACCCCTCCACTTT. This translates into CASSSIRSGSYNSPLHF.

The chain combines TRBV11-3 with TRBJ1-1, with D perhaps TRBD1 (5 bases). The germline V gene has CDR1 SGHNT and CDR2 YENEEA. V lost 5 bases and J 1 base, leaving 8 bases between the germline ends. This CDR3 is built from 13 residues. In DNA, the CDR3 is TGTGCCAGCAGCCCTAGGGGGAACACTGAAGCTTTCTTT. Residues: CASSPRGNTEAFF.

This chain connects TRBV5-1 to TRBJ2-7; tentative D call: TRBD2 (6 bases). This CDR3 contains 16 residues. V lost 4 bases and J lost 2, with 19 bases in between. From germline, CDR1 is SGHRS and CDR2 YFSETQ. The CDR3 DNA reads TGCGCCAGCAGCGAGTTTGGCGGGGTGATTACCTACGAGCAGTACTTC. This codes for CASSEFGGVITYEQYF.

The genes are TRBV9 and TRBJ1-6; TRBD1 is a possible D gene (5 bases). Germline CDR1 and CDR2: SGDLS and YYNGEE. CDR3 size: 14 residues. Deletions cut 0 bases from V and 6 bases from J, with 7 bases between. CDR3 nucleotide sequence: TGTGCCAGCAGCGTAGGACAGCTTAATTCACCCCTCCACTTT. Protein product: CASSVGQLNSPLHF.

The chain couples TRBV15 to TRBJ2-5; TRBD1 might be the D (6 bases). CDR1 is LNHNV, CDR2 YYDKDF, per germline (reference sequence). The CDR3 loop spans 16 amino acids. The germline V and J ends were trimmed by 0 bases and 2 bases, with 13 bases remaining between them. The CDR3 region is CATSRDLGTQQETQYF. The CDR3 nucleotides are TGTGCCACCAGCAGAGATCTGGGGACACAGCAAGAGACCCAGTACTTC.

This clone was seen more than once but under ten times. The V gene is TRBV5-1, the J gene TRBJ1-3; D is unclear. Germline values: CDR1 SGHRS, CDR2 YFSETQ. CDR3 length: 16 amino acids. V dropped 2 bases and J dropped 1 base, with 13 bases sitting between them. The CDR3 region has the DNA TGCGCCAGCAGCTTCGGAGGGTTGACTTCTGGAAACACCATATATTTT. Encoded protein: CASSFGGLTSGNTIYF.

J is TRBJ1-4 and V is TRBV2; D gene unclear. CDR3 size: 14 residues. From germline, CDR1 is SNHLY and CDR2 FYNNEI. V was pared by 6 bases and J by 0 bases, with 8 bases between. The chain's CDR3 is CASSSAATNEKLFF. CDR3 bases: TGTGCCAGCAGCTCCGCGGCAACTAATGAAAAACTGTTTTTT.

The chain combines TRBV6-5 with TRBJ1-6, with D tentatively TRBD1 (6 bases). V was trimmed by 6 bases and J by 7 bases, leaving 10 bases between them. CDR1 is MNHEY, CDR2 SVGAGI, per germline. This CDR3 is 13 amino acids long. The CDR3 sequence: CASRQGNNSPLHF. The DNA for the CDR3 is TGTGCCAGCAGGCAGGGGAACAATTCACCCCTCCACTTT.

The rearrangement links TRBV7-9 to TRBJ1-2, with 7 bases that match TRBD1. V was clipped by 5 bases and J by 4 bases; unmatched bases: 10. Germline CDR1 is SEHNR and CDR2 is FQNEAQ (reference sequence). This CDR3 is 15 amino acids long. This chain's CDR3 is CASSASGTDLYGYTF. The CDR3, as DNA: TGTGCCAGCAGCGCATCCGGGACAGATCTCTATGGCTACACCTTC.

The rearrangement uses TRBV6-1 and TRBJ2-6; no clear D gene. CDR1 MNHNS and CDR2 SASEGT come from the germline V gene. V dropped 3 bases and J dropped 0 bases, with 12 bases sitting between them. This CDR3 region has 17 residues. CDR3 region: CASSDPRLSSGANVLTF. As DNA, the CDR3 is TGTGCCAGCAGTGACCCCCGACTTAGCTCTGGGGCCAACGTCCTGACTTTC.